What follows are 32 T cell receptor beta chains derived from one specimen sequenced in a study of blood T cell repertoires in COVID-19. TCRdb keeps only in-frame clones here, not all; method: immunoSEQ multiplex PCR. The sample shows more than 100,000 clones, roughly 83% of them seen only once. The sequenced sample was peripheral blood. The receptors here all came from a woman aged 45 to 65 with acute or convalescent COVID-19.

The chain employs TRBV30 and TRBJ2-7; perhaps TRBD2 as D (6 bases). This CDR3 has 14 amino acids. The V end lost 2 bases, the J end lost 2 bases, and 13 bases lay between the germline ends. CDR1 is GTSNPN and CDR2 is SVGIG in the germline V gene (reference sequence). CDR3 DNA sequence: TGTGCCTGGAGTTACGGGGGATACCCCTACGAGCAGTACTTC. It specifies CAWSYGGYPYEQYF.

This rearrangement joins TRBV9 to TRBJ1-1; 8 bases align to TRBD1. V was pared by 7 bases and J by 1 base, with 6 bases of the junction left unmatched. The CDR3 runs to 14 residues. Germline CDR1 SGDLS, CDR2 YYNGEE. The CDR3 protein is CASARDRKNTEAFF. For the CDR3, the DNA is TGTGCCAGCGCGCGGGACAGGAAGAACACTGAAGCTTTCTTT.

The V gene is TRBV21-1, the J gene TRBJ1-2. TRBV21-1 is described as a pseudogene. The CDR3 loop spans 14 amino acids. In DNA form, the CDR3 reads TGTGCCAGCAGCAACAAGAGAGCTAACTATGGCTACACCTTC. Its protein is CASSNKRANYGYTF.

The rearrangement uses TRBV4-1 and TRBJ1-6; 8 bases are a match to TRBD1. This CDR3 region has 19 residues. Germline CDR1 and CDR2: MGHRA and YSYEKL. Trimming at V came to 0 bases and at J to 1 base, leaving 8 bases not matched to a gene. CDR3 nucleotides: TGCGCCAGCAGCCAAGAGGGGGGGACAGGAGGTTCCTATAATTCACCCCTCCACTTT. It encodes CASSQEGGTGGSYNSPLHF.

The chain carries TRBV19 and TRBJ2-4; 7 bases are shared with TRBD1. CDR3 length: 18 residues. Germline CDR1 LNHDA, CDR2 SQIVND (reference sequence). V shed 4 bases and J 0 bases; nucleotides not matched to a gene: 12. In nucleotides, the CDR3 is TGTGCCAGTAGTAGGGACAGAAGTAACCTTCTAGCCAAAAACATTCAGTACTTC. Translated, it gives CASSRDRSNLLAKNIQYF. Complete variable domain (other parts from reference TRBV19 and TRBJ2-4): DGGITQSPKYLFRKEGQNVTLSCEQNLNHDAMYWYRQDPGQGLRLIYYSQIVNDFQKGDIAEGYSVSREKKESFPLTVTSAQKNPTAFYLCASSRDRSNLLAKNIQYFGAGTRLSVL.

Only one count was recorded for this clone. The chain carries TRBV4-1 and TRBJ1-6; D might be TRBD1 (5 bases). CDR1 and CDR2 from the germline V gene are MGHRA and YSYEKL. This CDR3 region has 14 residues. The ends were cut back, 0 bases at V and 7 bases at J, with 7 bases in the middle. DNA for the CDR3: TGCGCCAGCAGCCAAGAACAGGCCAATTCACCCCTCCACTTT. Translation: CASSQEQANSPLHF.

V and J are TRBV6-1 and TRBJ1-1; maybe TRBD1 (5 bases). CDR3 length: 17 amino acids. Per germline, CDR1 MNHNS and CDR2 SASEGT. Trimming stripped 3 bases from V and 0 bases from J, with 17 bases between. In nucleotides, the CDR3 is TGTGCCAGCAGTGACCCGCTGCGGGGACGAATGAACACTGAAGCTTTCTTT. This encodes CASSDPLRGRMNTEAFF.

The chain recombines TRBV28 with TRBJ2-1, with 11 bases lining up with TRBD2. The CDR3 is 15 residues long. Germline loops: CDR1 MDHEN, CDR2 SYDVKM. V dropped 5 bases and J dropped 7; count of bases not matched to a gene: 7. The CDR3 region is CASSLRLAGLNEQFF. The CDR3 DNA sequence: TGTGCCAGCAGTCTCCGACTAGCGGGACTTAATGAGCAGTTCTTC.

This chain links TRBV30 with TRBJ1-6; D is uncertain. The CDR3 has 13 amino acids. V dropped 3 bases and J dropped 8 bases, with 11 bases sitting between them. The germline V gene encodes CDR1 GTSNPN and CDR2 SVGIG (reference sequence). This CDR3 is CAWRLNRDSPLHF. For the CDR3, the DNA is TGTGCCTGGAGGTTAAATCGGGATTCACCCCTCCACTTT.

The genes are TRBV30 and TRBJ1-2; tentative D call: TRBD1 (6 bases). CDR1 and CDR2 from the germline V gene are GTSNPN and SVGIG (reference sequence). With 4 bases removed from V and 4 bases from J, the gap between germline ends came to 19 bases. This CDR3 is built from 15 residues. CDR3 coding DNA: TGTGCCTGGAACCCTCCGGACAGAGAAGCCTATGGCTACACCTTC. It is translated as CAWNPPDREAYGYTF. Drawing the rest from reference TRBV30 and TRBJ1-2, the complete variable domain is SQTIHQWPATLVQPVGSPLSLECTVEGTSNPNLYWYRQAAGRGLQLLFYSVGIGQISSEVPQNLSASRPQDRQFILSSKKLLLSDSGFYLCAWNPPDREAYGYTFGSGTRLTVV.

This clone was counted only a few times. The sample holds other DNA sequences that translate to the same CDR3. The V call is TRBV7-3, the J call TRBJ2-1; perhaps TRBD1 as D (6 bases). The germline CDR1 and CDR2 sequences are SGHTA and FQGTGA. The CDR3 consists of 14 residues. Trimming stripped 5 bases from V and 4 bases from J, with 12 bases between. The CDR3 DNA is TGTGCCAGCAGCGTACAGGGCCCTTACAATGAGCAGTTCTTC. Translation gives CASSVQGPYNEQFF.

The chain links TRBV28 to TRBJ2-5; TRBD1 aligns across 8 bases. The CDR3 spans 16 residues. Germline CDR1 and CDR2: MDHEN and SYDVKM. The J segment lost 3 bases and the V segment lost 3 bases, leaving 9 bases of the junction unmatched. The CDR3 here is CASSFSDRGQEETQYF. The CDR3 DNA follows: TGTGCCAGCAGTTTTTCAGACAGGGGTCAGGAAGAGACCCAGTACTTC.

The rearrangement joins TRBV12-3 or TRBV12-4 to TRBJ1-1, with 7 bases fitting TRBD1. The CDR3 totals 13 residues. The J segment lost 4 bases and the V segment lost 8 bases, leaving 7 bases of the junction unmatched. CDR3 nucleotide sequence: TGTGCCAGCGTCCGGGGACAGAGCACTGAAGCTTTCTTT. The encoded protein is CASVRGQSTEAFF.

This chain connects TRBV5-1 to TRBJ2-3; D is perhaps TRBD1 (5 bases). Germline V CDR1 and CDR2: SGHRS, YFSETQ. CDR3 size: 14 residues. Deletions cut 1 base from V and 2 bases from J, with 8 bases between. CDR3 nucleotide sequence: TGCGCCAGCAGCTTGCAGGGTCCCACAGATACGCAGTATTTT. Amino acid sequence: CASSLQGPTDTQYF. The full variable domain, rest sourced from reference TRBV5-1 and TRBJ2-3, is KAGVTQTPRYLIKTRGQQVTLSCSPISGHRSVSWYQQTPGQGLQFLFEYFSETQRNKGNFPGRFSGRQFSNSRSEMNVSTLELGDSALYLCASSLQGPTDTQYFGPGTRLTVL.

This sequence joins TRBV3-1 (or the pseudogene TRBV3-2) and TRBJ2-1; 8 bases agree with TRBD2. The length of the CDR3 is 17 residues. The germline gives CDR1 LGHDT, CDR2 YNNKEL (reference sequence). V lost 4 bases and J lost 5; bases outside the gene matches: 13. The CDR3 loop is CASSLGVAGLRDNEQFF. Here the CDR3 DNA reads TGTGCCAGCAGCCTAGGGGTAGCGGGGCTGCGGGACAATGAGCAGTTCTTC.

Here the CDR3 reads CASSLGTVGYTF. CDR3 nucleotides: TGTGCCAGCAGTTTAGGAACGGTTGGCTACACCTTC. The chain carries TRBV12-3 or TRBV12-4 and TRBJ1-2; no reliable D call. V was cut by 1 base and J by 7 bases, with 7 bases left in between. The CDR3 loop spans 12 amino acids.

This sequence joins TRBV11-2 and TRBJ1-1, with D hard to call. The CDR3 is 14 amino acids. Germline V gene lookup returns CDR1 SGHAT and CDR2 FQNNGV. V lost 1 base and J lost 3, with 9 bases in between. The chain's CDR3 is CASSLVQVYTEAFF. The CDR3 DNA sequence: TGTGCCAGCAGCTTAGTTCAGGTCTACACTGAAGCTTTCTTT.

The chain couples TRBV30 to TRBJ1-2, with D unclear. Per the germline V gene, CDR1 is GTSNPN and CDR2 is SVGIG (reference sequence). V gave up 2 bases and J gave up 7 bases, with 17 bases separating them. This CDR3 contains 14 residues. Here the CDR3 reads CAWSLETGSSGYTF. Here the CDR3 DNA reads TGTGCCTGGAGTCTTGAAACCGGGAGTAGTGGCTACACCTTC. Complete variable domain (other parts from reference TRBV30 and TRBJ1-2): SQTIHQWPATLVQPVGSPLSLECTVEGTSNPNLYWYRQAAGRGLQLLFYSVGIGQISSEVPQNLSASRPQDRQFILSSKKLLLSDSGFYLCAWSLETGSSGYTFGSGTRLTVV.

The chain uses TRBV4-2 and TRBJ1-5; 9 nucleotides agree with TRBD1. V gave up 3 bases and J gave up 7 bases; unmatched junction bases: 10. The germline V gene encodes CDR1 LGHNA and CDR2 YNFKEQ. The CDR3 spans 16 residues. CDR3: CASSQEPGQGSQPQHF. In DNA, the CDR3 is TGTGCCAGCAGCCAGGAACCGGGACAGGGATCCCAGCCCCAGCATTTT.

The chain recombines TRBV24-1 with TRBJ2-7, with a possible D match to TRBD1 (5 bases). Germline CDR1 is KGHDR and CDR2 is SFDVKD. With 6 bases removed from V and 4 bases from J, the gap between germline ends came to 6 bases. This CDR3 region has 11 residues. The CDR3 DNA reads as TGTGCCACCAGTTCAGGGTACGAGCAGTACTTC. Translating gives CATSSGYEQYF.

The V and J genes are TRBV7-6 and TRBJ1-2, with D possibly matching TRBD1 (5 bases). The CDR3 is 15 amino acids. V lost 1 base to trimming and J lost 5 bases, with 14 bases between them. Per germline, CDR1 SGHVS and CDR2 FNYEAQ. The chain's CDR3 is CASSLGVEGSYGYTF. As DNA, the CDR3 is TGTGCCAGCAGCTTAGGGGTGGAGGGGAGTTATGGCTACACCTTC.

The chain has TRBV9 and TRBJ2-2; possible D gene TRBD1, 6 bases. Germline V gene data show CDR1 as SGDLS and CDR2 as YYNGEE. The CDR3 has 14 residues. V lost 0 bases, J lost 8 bases, and 11 bases lay in between. The CDR3, as DNA: TGTGCCAGCAGCGTAGATCCCGACAGGGGGGAGCTGTTTTTT. Protein: CASSVDPDRGELFF.

The rearrangement joins TRBV28 to TRBJ2-1, with D possibly being TRBD1 (6 bases). This CDR3 region has 16 residues. The V and J ends lost 2 bases and 5 bases respectively, with 16 bases between them. Per the germline V gene, CDR1 is MDHEN and CDR2 is SYDVKM. CDR3 in DNA: TGTGCCAGCAGTTTAGACAGGACCCACAACAACAATGAGCAGTTCTTC. Translation gives CASSLDRTHNNNEQFF.

The rearrangement joins TRBV11-2 to TRBJ1-3; D possibly corresponds to TRBD1 (6 bases). Germline CDR1 and CDR2: SGHAT and FQNNGV. The V end was cut by 5 bases, the J end by 0 bases, with 17 bases between. This CDR3 is built from 17 residues. The CDR3 spells CASSPWTAPISGNTIYF. CDR3 bases: TGTGCCAGCAGCCCTTGGACAGCCCCAATCTCTGGAAACACCATATATTTT. Complete variable domain (other parts from reference TRBV11-2 and TRBJ1-3): EAGVAQSPRYKIIEKRQSVAFWCNPISGHATLYWYQQILGQGPKLLIQFQNNGVVDDSQLPKDRFSAERLKGVDSTLKIQPAKLEDSAVYLCASSPWTAPISGNTIYFGEGSWLTVV.

The rearrangement joins TRBV18 to TRBJ1-2; no clear D gene. The CDR3 covers 14 residues. Trimming took 1 base from V and 4 from J, leaving 10 bases between them. Germline loops: CDR1 KGHSH, CDR2 LQKENI. Here the CDR3 reads CASSPLPGIYGYTF. The CDR3 DNA reads as TGTGCCAGCTCACCACTCCCCGGGATCTATGGCTACACCTTC.

This chain links TRBV28 with TRBJ2-1; D may be TRBD1 (5 bases). This CDR3 comprises 14 residues. The V and J ends lost 4 bases and 0 bases respectively, with 7 bases between them. Germline loops: CDR1 MDHEN, CDR2 SYDVKM. The CDR3 DNA reads TGTGCCAGCAGTTCCACAGGCTCCTACAATGAGCAGTTCTTC. Its protein is CASSSTGSYNEQFF.

There are a few counts of this clone. CDR3 protein: CASSPIQGSSGNTIYF. CDR3 coding DNA: TGTGCCAGCAGCCCCATACAGGGAAGCTCTGGAAACACCATATATTTT. The gene calls are TRBV5-6 and TRBJ1-3, with a weak D call TRBD1 (6 bases). CDR1 SGHDT and CDR2 YYEEEE come from the germline V gene. The CDR3 loop spans 16 amino acids. The V and J ends lost 4 bases and 0 bases respectively, with 14 bases between them.

The chain employs TRBV5-5 and TRBJ1-1, with 9 bases lining up with TRBD1. Germline loops: CDR1 SGHKS, CDR2 YYEKEE (reference sequence). The length of the CDR3 is 13 residues. With 2 bases clipped from V and 10 bases from J, the junction kept 6 bases outside the gene matches. CDR3 amino acids: CASSFGTGLVAFF. CDR3 nucleotide sequence: TGTGCCAGCAGCTTCGGGACAGGGTTGGTAGCTTTCTTT.

V usage is TRBV6-5 and J usage is TRBJ1-4; D is undetermined. There are 12 residues in the CDR3. Germline lookup yields CDR1 MNHEY and CDR2 SVGAGI. Trimming left V 6 bases short and J 8 bases short, with 10 bases between. CDR3 loop: CASRASGEKLFF. The CDR3 nucleotides are TGTGCCAGCAGGGCTAGTGGGGAAAAACTGTTTTTT.

This clone has just one count. The V call is TRBV7-7, the J call TRBJ2-1; 8 nucleotides line up with TRBD1. Germline CDR1 reads SSHAT; CDR2 reads FNYEAQ (reference sequence). CDR3 length: 16 residues. With V trimmed by 5 bases and J by 7 bases, 13 bases remained unmatched. The CDR3 is CASSKGQGTFGNEQFF. The DNA of the CDR3 is TGTGCCAGCAGCAAAGGACAGGGTACATTCGGGAATGAGCAGTTCTTC.

This chain connects TRBV13 to TRBJ1-4; D perhaps matches TRBD1 (5 bases). The CDR3 spans 14 residues. CDR1 is PRHDT and CDR2 is FYEKMQ in the germline V gene (reference sequence). Between the trimmed V and J ends, which lost 5 bases and 7 bases, there was a span of 14 bases. The CDR3 loop reads CASSGPRGSEKLFF. Written as DNA, the CDR3 is TGTGCCAGCAGCGGCCCCCGGGGGTCTGAAAAACTGTTTTTT.

In its sample, this clone was seen once. This chain uses TRBV2 with TRBJ1-4; D not resolved. Trimming took off 6 bases at V and 0 bases at J, with 11 bases between the two ends. CDR3 size: 15 residues. Per the germline V gene, CDR1 is SNHLY and CDR2 is FYNNEI. This CDR3 is CASSLAESTNEKLFF. In nucleotides, the CDR3 is TGTGCCAGCAGCCTAGCGGAATCAACTAATGAAAAACTGTTTTTT. The variable domain in full, with the rest retrieved from reference TRBV2 and TRBJ1-4, is EPEVTQTPSHQVTQMGQEVILRCVPISNHLYFYWYRQILGQKVEFLVSFYNNEISEKSEIFDDQFSVERPDGSNFTLKIRSTKLEDSAMYFCASSLAESTNEKLFFGSGTQLSVL.